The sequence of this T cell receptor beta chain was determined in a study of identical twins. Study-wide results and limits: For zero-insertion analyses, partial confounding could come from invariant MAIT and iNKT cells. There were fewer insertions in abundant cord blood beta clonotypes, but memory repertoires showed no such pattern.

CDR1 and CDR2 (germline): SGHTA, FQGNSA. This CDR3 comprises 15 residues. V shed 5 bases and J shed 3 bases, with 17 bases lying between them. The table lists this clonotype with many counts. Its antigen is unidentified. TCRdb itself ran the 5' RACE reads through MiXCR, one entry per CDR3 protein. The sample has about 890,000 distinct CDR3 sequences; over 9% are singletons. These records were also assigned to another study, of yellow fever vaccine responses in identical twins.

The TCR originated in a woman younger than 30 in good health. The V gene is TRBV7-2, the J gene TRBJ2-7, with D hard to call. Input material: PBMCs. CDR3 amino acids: CASSPQFSRHYEQYF. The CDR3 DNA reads TGTGCCAGCAGCCCTCAGTTTAGCCGACACTACGAGCAGTACTTC.